These 22 T cell receptor beta chains share one sample of origin, sequenced in a study of CD8+CD57+ T cells in acquired aplastic anemia (dated by TCRdb to 2017 to 2018). Sequencing was performed on an Illumina HiSeq 2000. Genomic DNA was used as template for profiling of TCR beta VDJ combinations and CDR3 sequences. TCRdb redid the processing of the public reads, applying fastp at Q25 and MiXCR, and retained in-frame beta chains. Records with the same CDR3 protein are collapsed into one entry carrying the most frequent genes and DNA. For this sample the table gives under 250,000 distinct CDR3 sequences, of which 34% were detected only once. The top ten hold 0.9% to 1.2% of the sample. Sequencing was carried out using sorted CD4+, CD8+, or CD8+CD57+ T cells (not recorded which) from PBMCs. These receptors were obtained from a human donor in good health, serving as a control.

This clonotype came up many times. The CDR3 protein is CASSQGPSGDSLTF. CDR3 bases: TGCGCCAGCAGCCAGGGTCCGTCGGGAGACAGTTTAACCTTC. The chain has TRBV4-1 and TRBJ1-2, with D possibly TRBD1 on 5 matching bases. Germline-derived CDR1 and CDR2 are MGHRA and YSYEKL. V was trimmed by 3 bases and J by 14 bases, leaving 22 bases between them. CDR3 length: 14 residues.

This clonotype was observed at least ten times. This rearrangement joins TRBV10-2 to TRBJ2-7, with 10 bases lining up with TRBD1. The CDR3 runs 16 residues. Losses at the gene ends were 2 bases for V and 2 bases for J; bases not matched to a gene: 6. Per the germline V gene, CDR1 is WSHSY and CDR2 is SAAADI. The CDR3 region has the DNA TGCGCCAGCAGTGAGATGTCGGGACAGGGGACCTACGAGCAGTACTTC. Its protein is CASSEMSGQGTYEQYF.

The chain joins TRBV11-1 to TRBJ2-3, with 10 bases fitting TRBD2. Per the germline V gene, CDR1 is SGHAT and CDR2 is FQDESV (reference sequence). J lost 4 bases, V lost 1 base, and 8 bases had no gene match. The CDR3 spans 17 residues. CDR3 region: CASSLVFPSGGSDTQYF. DNA of the CDR3: TGTGCCAGCAGCTTAGTATTCCCTAGCGGGGGTTCAGATACGCAGTATTTT. Full variable domain (remainder filled in from reference TRBV11-1 and TRBJ2-3): EAEVAQSPRYKITEKSQAVAFWCDPISGHATLYWYRQILGQGPELLVQFQDESVVDDSQLPKDRFSAERLKGVDSTLKIQPAELGDSAMYLCASSLVFPSGGSDTQYFGPGTRLTVL.

Ten or more counts support this clonotype. The chain joins TRBV7-2 to TRBJ2-1; maybe TRBD1 (6 bases). Germline CDR1 is SGHTA and CDR2 is FQGNSA. Trimming left V 4 bases short and J 7 bases short, with 11 bases between. The CDR3 totals 13 residues. As DNA, the CDR3 is TGTGCCAGCAGCTCTTTCAGGGGAAATGAGCAGTTCTTC. Translated, it gives CASSSFRGNEQFF.

In this sample, this clonotype turned up many times. The chain uses TRBV6-5 and TRBJ2-5, with D possibly TRBD1 on 5 matching bases. The germline V and J ends were trimmed by 2 bases and 4 bases, with 14 bases remaining between them. The CDR3 covers 15 residues. In germline, CDR1 is MNHEY, CDR2 SVGAGI. CDR3 nucleotide sequence: TGTGCCAGCAGTTACGCGGCAGGGTGGGGAGAGACCCAGTACTTC. It specifies CASSYAAGWGETQYF.

This clonotype was seen ten or more times. The chain uses TRBV6-1 and TRBJ2-1; no definite D call. Per the germline V gene, CDR1 is MNHNS and CDR2 is SASEGT. V was pared by 5 bases and J by 9 bases, with 11 bases between. The CDR3 spans 12 residues. The CDR3 protein is CASSPQGVEQFF. CDR3 sequence (DNA): TGTGCCAGCAGTCCGCAAGGAGTTGAGCAGTTCTTC.

The chain has TRBV7-2 and TRBJ2-7; D may be TRBD2 (6 bases). The germline V gene encodes CDR1 SGHTA and CDR2 FQGNSA. The V and J ends lost 5 bases and 0 bases respectively, with 11 bases between them. This CDR3 is built from 14 residues. CDR3 amino acids: CASSPDGSSYEQYV. The CDR3 bases are TGTGCCAGCAGCCCAGACGGGAGCTCCTACGAGCAGTACGTC.

The chain links TRBV19 to TRBJ1-3, with TRBD1 matching 7 bases. Germline loops: CDR1 LNHDA, CDR2 SQIVND (reference sequence). V lost 3 bases and J lost 1; bases outside the gene matches: 12. CDR3 size: 18 residues. This CDR3 is CASSIGVGDRISGNTIYF. For the CDR3, the DNA is TGTGCCAGTAGTATCGGGGTAGGGGACAGAATATCTGGAAACACCATATATTTT.

The chain recombines TRBV4-1 with TRBJ2-5; possibly TRBD2 for D (7 bases). The germline CDR1 and CDR2 sequences are MGHRA and YSYEKL. The CDR3 totals 16 residues. Trimming took 1 base from V and 4 from J, leaving 16 bases between them. CDR3 sequence reads: CASSQVGGGTVETQYF. DNA of the CDR3: TGCGCCAGCAGCCAAGTAGGGGGGGGAACAGTAGAGACCCAGTACTTC.

The chain carries TRBV24-1 and TRBJ2-5; 8 nucleotides match TRBD1. CDR3 length: 16 residues. J was trimmed by 4 bases and V by 8 bases; bases with no gene match: 14. The V gene's germline CDR1 is KGHDR and CDR2 SFDVKD. The CDR3 here is CATTGRDRGERETQYF. In DNA, the CDR3 is TGTGCCACCACTGGTCGAGACAGGGGAGAAAGAGAGACCCAGTACTTC.

This clonotype has at least ten counts. DNA of the CDR3: TGTGCCAGCGGCCCGACACGGGGCCGGAACACTGAAGCTTTCTTT. This codes for CASGPTRGRNTEAFF. V usage is TRBV25-1 and J usage is TRBJ1-1, with a tentative D call TRBD1 (5 bases). Germline loops: CDR1 MGHDK, CDR2 SYGVNS. The CDR3 is made up of 15 amino acids. Trimming took off 8 bases at V and 1 base at J, with 17 bases between the two ends.

The rearrangement links TRBV3-1 to TRBJ1-1, with 9 nucleotides matching TRBD1. V gave up 7 bases and J gave up 5 bases; unmatched junction bases: 8. The germline V gene encodes CDR1 LGHDT and CDR2 YNNKEL (reference sequence). This CDR3 has 14 amino acids. CDR3 protein: CASTRQGVPTEAFF. The CDR3 DNA follows: TGTGCCAGCACCCGACAGGGGGTGCCGACTGAAGCTTTCTTT. The entire variable domain, with the rest obtained from reference TRBV3-1 and TRBJ1-1, is as follows: DTAVSQTPKYLVTQMGNDKSIKCEQNLGHDTMYWYKQDSKKFLKIMFSYNNKELIINETVPNRFSPKSPDKAHLNLHINSLELGDSAVYFCASTRQGVPTEAFFGQGTRLTVV.

This clonotype turned up a few times. This chain joins TRBV14 and TRBJ2-3; 9 bases are shared with TRBD2. V trimming: 5 bases; J trimming: 2 bases; junction bases outside the gene matches: 8. This CDR3 has 16 residues. Germline V lookup: CDR1 SGHDN, CDR2 FVKESK. Here the CDR3 reads CASSTAAGGITDTQYF. CDR3 coding DNA: TGTGCCAGCAGCACGGCAGCGGGGGGTATCACAGATACGCAGTATTTT.

Many counts were recorded for this clonotype. The chain joins TRBV20-1 to TRBJ2-5; 13 bases fit TRBD2. Looked up from germline, CDR1 is DFQATT and CDR2 is SNEGSKA (reference sequence). V lost 4 bases and J lost 5; bases outside the gene matches: 10. The CDR3 is made up of 16 amino acids. CDR3 DNA sequence: TGCAGTGCTAATTCACTAGCGGGGGGGCTGTGGGAGACCCAGTACTTC. Its translation: CSANSLAGGLWETQYF.

This clonotype was recorded at least ten times. The chain combines TRBV7-9 with TRBJ2-7; no clear D gene. This CDR3 has 14 amino acids. Trimming took 3 bases from V and 2 from J, leaving 11 bases between them. From germline, CDR1 is SEHNR and CDR2 FQNEAQ (reference sequence). Here the CDR3 reads CASSFDLITYEQYF. In DNA, the CDR3 is TGTGCCAGCAGCTTCGACCTAATTACCTACGAGCAGTACTTC.

The V and J genes are TRBV15 and TRBJ1-5; no definite D call. The CDR3 consists of 15 residues. Germline CDR1 and CDR2: LNHNV and YYDKDF (reference sequence). Deletions cut 0 bases from V and 5 bases from J, with 11 bases between. The CDR3 sequence is CATSRDVVGHQPQHF. CDR3 sequence (DNA): TGTGCCACCAGCAGAGATGTGGTGGGTCATCAGCCCCAGCATTTT.

This clonotype was counted ten times or more. V is TRBV5-5 and J is TRBJ2-7, with TRBD1 as a possible D gene (6 bases). Trimming took off 4 bases at V and 2 bases at J, with 16 bases between the two ends. The CDR3 sequence is 15 residues long. Per germline, CDR1 SGHKS and CDR2 YYEKEE (reference sequence). CDR3 residues: CASSRERTETYEQYF. CDR3 DNA: TGTGCCAGCAGCAGGGAGCGGACAGAGACCTACGAGCAGTACTTC. Full variable domain (rest looked up from reference TRBV5-5 and TRBJ2-7): DAGVTQSPTHLIKTRGQQVTLRCSPISGHKSVSWYQQVLGQGPQFIFQYYEKEERGRGNFPDRFSARQFPNYSSELNVNALLLGDSALYLCASSRERTETYEQYFGPGTRLTVT.

This clonotype has at least ten counts. The chain joins TRBV5-4 to TRBJ2-1; D could derive from TRBD1 or TRBD2 (5 bases each). This CDR3 is built from 14 residues. From germline, CDR1 is SGHNT and CDR2 YYREEE (reference sequence). Deletions cut 5 bases from V and 10 bases from J, with 19 bases between. CDR3: CASSPGTASSEQFF. Written as DNA, the CDR3 is TGTGCCAGCAGTCCCGGGACCGCAAGTTCGGAGCAGTTCTTC. The entire variable domain, with the rest obtained from reference TRBV5-4 and TRBJ2-1, is as follows: ETGVTQSPTHLIKTRGQQVTLRCSSQSGHNTVSWYQQALGQGPQFIFQYYREEENGRGNFPPRFSGLQFPNYSSELNVNALELDDSALYLCASSPGTASSEQFFGPGTRLTVL.

The table lists this clonotype with many counts. J is TRBJ1-5 and V is TRBV20-1, with 8 bases lining up with TRBD1. V dropped 3 bases and J dropped 4; count of bases not matched to a gene: 11. Germline V gene lookup returns CDR1 DFQATT and CDR2 SNEGSKA (reference sequence). The CDR3 runs 16 residues. The CDR3 sequence is CSASQGQGALNQPQHF. In DNA form, the CDR3 reads TGCAGTGCTAGTCAAGGACAGGGTGCTCTTAATCAGCCCCAGCATTTT.

The sample holds many counts of this clonotype. The gene calls are TRBV11-1 and TRBJ1-3, with D perhaps TRBD1 (5 bases). CDR1 is SGHAT, CDR2 FQDESV, per germline (reference sequence). Trimming took off 5 bases at V and 0 bases at J, with 23 bases between the two ends. This CDR3 has 19 residues. The chain's CDR3 is CASSPGTGLILSSGNTIYF. CDR3 nucleotides: TGTGCCAGCAGCCCAGGGACGGGGTTAATCCTGAGCTCTGGAAACACCATATATTTT.

This clonotype was seen many times. The chain uses TRBV5-1 and TRBJ2-7; maybe TRBD2 (5 bases). The germline V gene has CDR1 SGHRS and CDR2 YFSETQ. This CDR3 region has 14 residues. Trimming shortened V by 3 bases and J by 2 bases, and 12 bases separated the two germline ends. The CDR3 is CASSSDGIPYEQYF. For the CDR3, the DNA is TGCGCCAGCAGCTCGGACGGGATCCCCTACGAGCAGTACTTC. The full variable domain, rest sourced from reference TRBV5-1 and TRBJ2-7, is KAGVTQTPRYLIKTRGQQVTLSCSPISGHRSVSWYQQTPGQGLQFLFEYFSETQRNKGNFPGRFSGRQFSNSRSEMNVSTLELGDSALYLCASSSDGIPYEQYFGPGTRLTVT.

This clonotype was counted ten times or more. The V gene is TRBV7-3, the J gene TRBJ1-1; 10 nucleotides align to TRBD1. Germline assignment: CDR1 SGHTA and CDR2 FQGTGA. Trimming cost V 5 bases and J 11 bases; bases outside gene matches: 8. There are 13 residues in the CDR3. CDR3 DNA: TGTGCCAGCAGCGAGGGACAGGGGAATTTCGCTTTCTTT. It yields the protein CASSEGQGNFAFF.